The 28 T cell receptor beta chains given below trace back to one sample, sequenced in a study of CD8 T cells in ankylosing spondylitis. Via MiXCR, TCRdb re-called the 5' RACE reads, giving one row per CDR3 protein. In the table there are roughly 230,000 distinct CDR3 sequences, 8.2% of which are singletons. Specimen: blood, either unsorted or a sorted T cell fraction (not recorded which). These receptors originate from a female donor with ankylosing spondylitis or in good health (not recorded which).

This clonotype turned up a few times. This chain joins TRBV7-9 and TRBJ2-5; D is unclear. The CDR3 is 13 amino acids. Per germline, CDR1 SEHNR and CDR2 FQNEAQ (reference sequence). V gave up 5 bases and J gave up 5 bases, with 12 bases separating them. In DNA, the CDR3 is TGTGCCAGCAGCCCTAGTGCCGGTGAGACCCAGTACTTC. It encodes CASSPSAGETQYF. The full variable domain, with the rest looked up from reference TRBV7-9 and TRBJ2-5, is DTGVSQNPRHKITKRGQNVTFRCDPISEHNRLYWYRQTLGQGPEFLTYFQNEAQLEKSRLLSDRFSAERPKGSFSTLEIQRTEQGDSAMYLCASSPSAGETQYFGPGTRLLVL.

At least ten counts were recorded for this clonotype. J is TRBJ1-2 and V is TRBV29-1, with D uncertain. Germline CDR1 SQVTM, CDR2 ANQGSEA. CDR3 length: 13 residues. Between the trimmed V and J ends, which lost 2 bases and 7 bases, there was a span of 14 bases. The CDR3 nucleotides read TGCAGCGTTGAATGGGCCGGGAAGGGTGGCTACACCTTC. It codes for CSVEWAGKGGYTF.

This clonotype was counted many times. The gene calls are TRBV5-1 and TRBJ1-2; D is unclear. There are 13 residues in the CDR3. Germline values: CDR1 SGHRS, CDR2 YFSETQ. With 4 bases removed from V and 3 bases from J, the gap between germline ends came to 10 bases. CDR3 sequence: CASSVIGDYGYTF. The CDR3 DNA follows: TGCGCCAGCAGCGTAATTGGGGACTATGGCTACACCTTC.

This clonotype was observed many times. This chain joins TRBV30 and TRBJ2-7; D is undetermined. Germline CDR1 is GTSNPN and CDR2 is SVGIG (reference sequence). V lost 0 bases and J lost 3, with 9 bases in between. There are 13 residues in the CDR3. CDR3: CAWSVQHSYEQYF. DNA of the CDR3: TGTGCCTGGAGTGTCCAGCATAGCTACGAGCAGTACTTC.

The J gene is TRBJ2-3, the V gene TRBV20-1; 10 bases are a match to TRBD2. The CDR3 sequence is 14 residues long. Germline V gene data show CDR1 as DFQATT and CDR2 as SNEGSKA (reference sequence). V dropped 6 bases and J dropped 0; count of bases not matched to a gene: 3. The CDR3 loop is CSAQREGSTDTQYF. CDR3 DNA: TGCAGTGCCCAGCGGGAGGGGAGCACAGATACGCAGTATTTT.

At least ten counts were recorded for this clonotype. The CDR3 nucleotides are TGTGCCATCAGTGACCTTTACGAGCAGTACTTC. Its protein product is CAISDLYEQYF. V gene TRBV10-3 combines with J gene TRBJ2-7; D call uncertain. Trimming took 3 bases from V and 4 from J, leaving 4 bases between them. The CDR3 totals 11 residues. Looked up from germline, CDR1 is ENHRY and CDR2 is SYGVKD.

There are a few counts of this clonotype. This rearrangement joins TRBV7-8 to TRBJ1-2; the D is unclear. Germline CDR1 and CDR2: SGHVS and FQNEAQ. The CDR3 length is 16 residues. Trimming took 0 bases from V and 4 from J, leaving 15 bases between them. CDR3 amino acids: CASSLAATERIYGYTF. DNA for the CDR3: TGTGCCAGCAGCTTAGCTGCCACGGAAAGGATCTATGGCTACACCTTC.

In its sample, this clonotype was seen many times. The chain recombines TRBV7-3 with TRBJ1-1; maybe TRBD1 (6 bases). CDR3 length equals 13 residues. Germline values: CDR1 SGHTA, CDR2 FQGTGA. Trimming stripped 3 bases from V and 4 bases from J, with 9 bases between. CDR3 coding DNA: TGTGCCAGCAGCTTGGGGGGCGCCACTGAAGCTTTCTTT. As protein: CASSLGGATEAFF.

Ten or more counts support this clonotype. This rearrangement joins TRBV6-6 to TRBJ1-5; no clear D gene. CDR3 length: 13 amino acids. Germline loops: CDR1 MNHNY, CDR2 SVGAGI (reference sequence). The V gene lost 7 bases and the J gene lost 7 bases, with 14 bases spanning the gap. The CDR3 region is CASIRGQQQPQHF. For the CDR3, the DNA is TGTGCCAGCATCAGAGGGCAACAACAGCCCCAGCATTTT.

This clonotype was picked up a small number of times. The rearrangement uses TRBV11-2 and TRBJ2-3, with D perhaps TRBD1 (6 bases). Germline CDR1 and CDR2: SGHAT and FQNNGV. This CDR3 has 14 amino acids. Trimming shortened V by 1 base and J by 9 bases, and 14 bases separated the two germline ends. The DNA of the CDR3 is TGTGCCAGCAGCTTAGGAGGGGGAGTACAGACGCAGTATTTT. This codes for CASSLGGGVQTQYF. Full variable domain (rest looked up from reference TRBV11-2 and TRBJ2-3): EAGVAQSPRYKIIEKRQSVAFWCNPISGHATLYWYQQILGQGPKLLIQFQNNGVVDDSQLPKDRFSAERLKGVDSTLKIQPAKLEDSAVYLCASSLGGGVQTQYFGPGTRLTVL.

This clonotype was seen repeatedly, ten times or more. The chain combines TRBV5-1 with TRBJ2-7; no firm D call. Between the trimmed V and J ends, which lost 4 bases and 2 bases, there was a span of 16 bases. CDR3 length: 15 amino acids. Germline lookup yields CDR1 SGHRS and CDR2 YFSETQ. The CDR3 protein is CASSPDRVNTYEQYF. In DNA, the CDR3 is TGCGCCAGCAGCCCGGATAGGGTGAATACCTACGAGCAGTACTTC.

Comment on this clonotype: One end of the junction fails to match germline, which may point to a read error. V and J are TRBV29-1 and TRBJ2-1, with TRBD2 matching over 16 bases. Germline loops: CDR1 SQVTM, CDR2 ANQGSEA. This CDR3 region has 13 residues. The CDR3 protein is CSVEEGLAGGGVF. In nucleotides, the CDR3 is TGCAGCGTTGAAGAGGGACTAGCGGGAGGGGGAGTCTTC.

The sample holds many counts of this clonotype. This rearrangement joins TRBV4-3 to TRBJ2-7; D call uncertain. Deletions cut 8 bases from V and 2 bases from J, with 13 bases between. Looked up from germline, CDR1 is LGHNA and CDR2 is YSLEER. This CDR3 comprises 13 residues. This CDR3 reads CASLIGSAYEQYF. The CDR3 coding sequence is TGCGCCAGCTTGATCGGCAGCGCCTACGAGCAGTACTTC.

There are many counts of this clonotype. This chain uses TRBV7-2 with TRBJ1-4; D unresolved. V lost 1 base to trimming and J lost 5 bases, with 8 bases between them. Germline CDR1 SGHTA, CDR2 FQGNSA. This CDR3 is built from 14 residues. The CDR3 sequence is CASSLVPRNEKLFF. The CDR3 coding sequence is TGTGCCAGCAGCTTAGTTCCCAGGAATGAAAAACTGTTTTTT.

This clonotype was recorded at least ten times. This chain links TRBV7-8 with TRBJ2-1; 7 bases align to TRBD2. CDR3 length equals 14 residues. CDR1 and CDR2 (germline): SGHVS, FQNEAQ. The ends lost 1 base at V and 10 bases at J; junction bases unmatched: 7. CDR3 residues: CASSLGGSTREQFF. In DNA form, the CDR3 reads TGTGCCAGCAGCTTAGGCGGGAGCACAAGGGAGCAGTTCTTC.

Many counts were recorded for this clonotype. The chain has TRBV5-1 and TRBJ2-2; D may correspond to TRBD1 or TRBD2 (5 bases each). Trimming shortened V by 7 bases and J by 2 bases, and 12 bases separated the two germline ends. This CDR3 has 14 amino acids. The germline CDR1 and CDR2 sequences are SGHRS and YFSETQ. CDR3 DNA: TGCGCCAGCGCTGGGACCATCAACACCGGGGAGCTGTTTTTT. Translated, it gives CASAGTINTGELFF.

This clonotype was counted a few times. This may be a read error, as it is one base from a much larger clone. CDR3 bases: TGCGCCAGCAGCCATTCGGCGATCCAGGATACGCAGTATTTT. Its translation is CASSHSAIQDTQYF. V and J are TRBV4-3 and TRBJ2-3; D is uncertain. Trimming stripped 3 bases from V and 6 bases from J, with 13 bases between. CDR1 and CDR2 (germline): LGHNA, YSLEER. The CDR3 loop spans 14 amino acids.

This chain connects TRBV7-9 to TRBJ1-1, with D hard to call. The CDR3 is made up of 12 amino acids. V was shortened by 4 bases and J by 7 bases, with 10 bases between the two germline ends. The germline gives CDR1 SEHNR, CDR2 FQNEAQ (reference sequence). CDR3 loop: CASSSGSREAFF. CDR3 nucleotide sequence: TGTGCCAGCAGCTCAGGATCCCGTGAAGCTTTCTTT.

There are many counts of this clonotype. The rearrangement uses TRBV28 and TRBJ2-2; 9 nucleotides align to TRBD2. CDR1 and CDR2 from the germline V gene are MDHEN and SYDVKM. The ends lost 8 bases at V and 5 bases at J; junction bases unmatched: 12. The CDR3 extends over 16 amino acids. CDR3 amino acids: CASEITAGGGTGELFF. DNA for the CDR3: TGTGCCAGCGAGATCACTGCGGGAGGGGGGACCGGGGAGCTGTTTTTT.

At least ten counts were recorded for this clonotype. The genes are TRBV20-1 and TRBJ2-1; unclear D gene. There are 15 residues in the CDR3. Deletions cut 0 bases from V and 0 bases from J, with 9 bases between. Germline CDR1 and CDR2: DFQATT and SNEGSKA (reference sequence). The CDR3 coding sequence is TGCAGTGCTAGAGATGATACATTCTCCTACAATGAGCAGTTCTTC. Translation: CSARDDTFSYNEQFF.

This clonotype was picked up many times. CDR3 region: CASSLGGGIRVRNEQYF. CDR3 DNA: TGTGCCAGCAGCCTGGGGGGCGGGATCAGAGTAAGGAACGAGCAGTACTTC. The chain recombines TRBV5-6 with TRBJ2-7; either TRBD1 or TRBD2 may fit D (6 bases each). The germline V gene encodes CDR1 SGHDT and CDR2 YYEEEE. Trimming removed 4 bases from V and 5 bases from J, with 25 bases in between. CDR3 length: 17 residues.

The chain recombines TRBV18 with TRBJ2-1, with D unclear. This CDR3 is 12 amino acids long. Germline V gives CDR1 KGHSH, CDR2 LQKENI. The CDR3 reads CVNSPSSGEQFF. For the CDR3, the DNA is TGTGTCAACTCACCCTCAAGTGGTGAGCAGTTCTTC.

Many counts were recorded for this clonotype. The rearrangement joins TRBV25-1 to TRBJ2-5, with 14 positions matching TRBD2. The CDR3 is 15 amino acids. V lost 10 bases, J lost 3 bases, and 7 bases stayed unmatched. CDR1 is MGHDK and CDR2 is SYGVNS in the germline V gene. The CDR3 DNA reads TGTGCCACCCACGGACTAGCGGGAGGAAAAGAGACCCAGTACTTC. This translates into CATHGLAGGKETQYF.

A few counts support this clonotype. This may be a read error, as it is one base from a much larger clone. This rearrangement joins TRBV24-1 to TRBJ2-7, with D hard to call. This CDR3 comprises 13 residues. Germline V lookup: CDR1 KGHDR, CDR2 SFDVKD. CDR3 region: CAASLPSVGEQYF. CDR3 bases: TGTGCCGCCAGCCTCCCGTCGGTGGGGGAGCAGTACTTC.

This clonotype was observed a few times. The chain carries TRBV5-4 and TRBJ2-3; 9 bases fit TRBD1. This CDR3 has 14 amino acids. V gave up 2 bases and J gave up 5 bases; unmatched junction bases: 3. CDR1 is SGHNT and CDR2 is YYREEE in the germline V gene (reference sequence). The CDR3 region has the DNA TGTGCCAGCAGCTTCCCGGGACAGGGAGATACGCAGTATTTT. Translation: CASSFPGQGDTQYF. Variable domain in full (rest from reference TRBV5-4 and TRBJ2-3): ETGVTQSPTHLIKTRGQQVTLRCSSQSGHNTVSWYQQALGQGPQFIFQYYREEENGRGNFPPRFSGLQFPNYSSELNVNALELDDSALYLCASSFPGQGDTQYFGPGTRLTVL.

Of note for this clonotype: One base away lies a much larger clone, so this may be a sequencing read error. CDR3 nucleotide sequence: TGTGCCAGCAGCCCCAGCCCGGGTTGGGACATTCAGTACTTC. Its translation: CASSPSPGWDIQYF. The chain links TRBV9 to TRBJ2-4; the D is unclear. Trimming stripped 4 bases from V and 8 bases from J, with 16 bases between. The CDR3 extends over 14 amino acids. Germline V CDR1 and CDR2: SGDLS, YYNGEE.

As for this clonotype: Since a much larger clone is just one base distant, this may be a read error. The genes are TRBV7-9 and TRBJ2-7; D is uncertain. The CDR3 spans 10 residues. Trimming took 1 base from V and 9 from J, leaving 4 bases between them. From germline, CDR1 is SEHNR and CDR2 FQNEAQ (reference sequence). The CDR3 DNA sequence: TGTGCCAGCAGCTTAGGCAGGCAGTACTTC. Translating gives CASSLGRQYF.

This clonotype was observed many times. The genes are TRBV7-9 and TRBJ1-1, with D uncertain. The CDR3 covers 13 residues. CDR1 and CDR2 (germline): SEHNR, FQNEAQ (reference sequence). The V end lost 6 bases, the J end lost 8 bases, and 16 bases lay between the germline ends. The CDR3, as DNA: TGTGCCAGCAGTCTAATTCCGAATGTAGAAGCTTTCTTT. Its translation is CASSLIPNVEAFF.